These T cell receptor beta chains were read from a single sample in a study of response to subunit inactivated influenza vaccine. TCRdb reanalysed the RT-PCR reads using MiXCR and keeps one entry per CDR3 protein. The sample has about 520,000 distinct CDR3 sequences, 25% seen once. Specimen: CD4+ T cells sorted from PBMCs, collected 4 to 6 days after vaccination. The origin of the receptors is a man over 45 who received an inactivated influenza vaccine. Each CDR3 is given with its conserved first and last residue. The D gene is left open where the match is weak. Where a row states a size, it is once, few, many or the class of an expanded clone; other rows omit it.

CDR3 | DNA | size | D | J | V
CASSPQTSGSTDTQYF | TGTGCCAGCTCACCACAGACTAGCGGGAGCACAGATACGCAGTATTTT | . | TRBD2 | TRBJ2-3 | TRBV18
CAIRSSGANVLTF | TGTGCCATCAGGAGCTCTGGGGCCAACGTCCTGACTTTC | . | . | TRBJ2-6 | TRBV10-3
CASGLLPSGRAVYEQFF | TGTGCTAGTGGTTTGCTCCCCAGCGGGAGGGCCGTTTATGAGCAGTTCTTC | . | TRBD2 | TRBJ2-1 | TRBV12-5
CASSLKVPLAGQETQYF | TGTGCCAGCAGCTTAAAGGTCCCACTAGCGGGACAAGAGACCCAGTACTTC | . | TRBD2 | TRBJ2-5 | TRBV7-6
CASSLGRRGYGYTF | TGTGCCAGCAGCCTGGGACGCAGGGGCTATGGCTACACCTTC | . | . | TRBJ1-2 | TRBV5-8
CASSPMLFAGGRNEQFF | TGTGCCAGCAGCCCAATGTTGTTCGCGGGGGGCCGGAATGAGCAGTTCTTC | . | TRBD2 | TRBJ2-1 | TRBV7-2
CASSWASDRRTEAFF | TGCGCCAGCAGCTGGGCCTCCGACAGGCGCACTGAAGCTTTCTTT | few | . | TRBJ1-1 | TRBV5-1
CASSRRQGTGYEQYF | TGTGCCAGCAGCCGACGACAGGGTACGGGCTACGAGCAGTACTTC | few | TRBD1 | TRBJ2-7 | TRBV3-1
CAISEGTGVGEQYF | TGTGCCATCAGTGAAGGGACAGGGGTGGGCGAGCAGTACTTC | few | TRBD1 | TRBJ2-7 | TRBV10-3
CASSLGGPNYGYTF | TGCGCCAGCAGCTTGGGGGGGCCTAACTATGGCTACACCTTC | . | . | TRBJ1-2 | TRBV5-1
CASNPQATGELFF | TGTGCCAGCAACCCTCAGGCCACCGGGGAGCTGTTTTTT | . | . | TRBJ2-2 | TRBV12-3/TRBV12-4
CASIPPGQAKGALHF | TGTGCCAGCATCCCACCAGGACAGGCGAAAGGAGCCCTCCACTTT | . | TRBD1 | TRBJ1-6 | TRBV28
CASSLRFQGTEAFF | TGTGCCAGCAGCTTGAGATTCCAGGGGACTGAAGCTTTCTTT | few | . | TRBJ1-1 | TRBV7-2
CATSRAGLAPNEQFF | TGTGCCACCAGCAGGGCCGGACTAGCGCCCAATGAGCAGTTCTTC | few | TRBD2 | TRBJ2-1 | TRBV15
CSARGLASATDTQYF | TGCAGTGCTAGAGGACTAGCGTCCGCCACAGATACGCAGTATTTT | . | TRBD2 | TRBJ2-3 | TRBV20-1
CASSTSGGAYEQYF | TGTGCCAGTAGTACTAGCGGGGGGGCCTACGAGCAGTACTTC | . | TRBD2 | TRBJ2-7 | TRBV19
CASTSLTEHEETQYF | TGTGCCAGCACCTCCCTTACAGAGCATGAAGAGACCCAGTACTTC | few | . | TRBJ2-5 | TRBV6-2/TRBV6-3
CASSLSRAGEKLFF | TGTGCCAGCAGTCTGAGCAGGGCAGGGGAAAAACTGTTTTTT | few | . | TRBJ1-4 | TRBV12-3/TRBV12-4
CASSPSEGAYEQYF | TGTGCCAGCTCACCATCGGAGGGGGCGTACGAGCAGTACTTC | . | . | TRBJ2-7 | TRBV18
CASSEGAPYNEQFF | TGTGCCAGTTCAGAGGGGGCCCCCTACAATGAGCAGTTCTTC | . | TRBD1 | TRBJ2-1 | TRBV28
CASSQGLERTYSYEQYF | TGTGCCAGCAGCCAAGGGCTGGAGCGAACGTACTCCTACGAGCAGTACTTC | once | . | TRBJ2-7 | TRBV3-1
CASSYSRDSQGQYF | TGTGCCAGCAGTTACTCCCGGGACAGCCAGGGGCAGTACTTC | few | TRBD1 | TRBJ2-7 | TRBV6-5
CSASPTSGRILSEQYF | TGCAGTGCTAGCCCGACTAGCGGGAGGATTCTGTCCGAGCAGTACTTC | few | TRBD2 | TRBJ2-7 | TRBV20-1
CASSSHLTGNYGYTF | TGCGCCAGCAGCTCTCACCTTACAGGGAACTATGGCTACACCTTC | few | . | TRBJ1-2 | TRBV5-1
CASSPRLAGEETQYF | TGTGCCAGTAGTCCCCGACTAGCGGGAGAGGAGACCCAGTACTTC | few | TRBD2 | TRBJ2-5 | TRBV19
CASSPERTGTGYEQYF | TGTGCCAGCTCGCCGGAAAGGACAGGGACTGGCTACGAGCAGTACTTC | . | TRBD1 | TRBJ2-7 | TRBV18
CATADSSAYEQYF | TGTGCCACAGCGGACAGTTCCGCCTACGAGCAGTACTTC | . | . | TRBJ2-7 | TRBV24-1
CASSGGSDRTGSPLHF | TGCGCCAGCAGCGGGGGGTCGGACAGGACCGGTTCACCCCTCCACTTT | . | TRBD1 | TRBJ1-6 | TRBV5-1
CASSQERGGTDTQYF | TGTGCCAGCAGCCAAGAGCGGGGGGGCACAGATACGCAGTATTTT | . | TRBD2 | TRBJ2-3 | TRBV3-1
CASSTKLGSTGELFF | TGTGCCAGCAGCACTAAACTTGGGTCCACCGGGGAGCTGTTTTTT | . | . | TRBJ2-2 | TRBV7-6
CASSLGLAGGIIQETQYF | TGTGCCAGCTCACTTGGACTAGCGGGAGGGATCATTCAAGAGACCCAGTACTTC | . | TRBD2 | TRBJ2-5 | TRBV18
CASSTVFSNQPQHF | TGTGCCAGTAGTACCGTGTTTAGCAATCAGCCCCAGCATTTT | few | . | TRBJ1-5 | TRBV19
CASSYSIGALGETQYF | TGTGCCAGCAGTTACTCGATAGGGGCTCTCGGGGAGACCCAGTACTTC | . | . | TRBJ2-5 | TRBV6-2/TRBV6-3
CASRVQGSWGYEQYF | TGCGCCAGCAGAGTACAGGGTTCATGGGGGTACGAGCAGTACTTC | . | . | TRBJ2-7 | TRBV10-2
CATSRSPGLAGGAEQFF | TGTGCCACCAGCAGATCCCCCGGACTAGCGGGAGGGGCTGAGCAGTTCTTC | . | TRBD2 | TRBJ2-1 | TRBV15
CASSLIRVAGGPYNEQFF | TGTGCCAGCAGCTTAATTCGAGTAGCGGGAGGGCCCTACAATGAGCAGTTCTTC | . | TRBD2 | TRBJ2-1 | TRBV7-8
CAWSPGQFYEQYF | TGTGCCTGGAGCCCTGGACAGTTCTACGAGCAGTACTTC | . | . | TRBJ2-7 | TRBV30
CATKLGTGSTGELFF | TGTGCCACCAAACTTGGGACAGGGTCCACCGGGGAGCTGTTTTTT | few | TRBD1 | TRBJ2-2 | TRBV6-1
CASSLEGLVSEQYF | TGTGCCAGCAGCTTAGAAGGACTAGTATCTGAGCAGTACTTC | many | TRBD2 | TRBJ2-7 | TRBV7-2
CSPTKWGYNEQFF | TGCAGCCCTACTAAGTGGGGCTACAATGAGCAGTTCTTC | few | . | TRBJ2-1 | TRBV20-1
CAISESVSGRGYEQYF | TGTGCCATCAGTGAGTCCGTTAGCGGAAGGGGCTACGAGCAGTACTTC | few | . | TRBJ2-7 | TRBV10-3
CASGRGTNTGELFF | TGTGCCAGTGGACGGGGGACGAACACCGGGGAGCTGTTTTTT | few | . | TRBJ2-2 | TRBV12-3/TRBV12-4
CSAGQNSYEQYF | TGCAGTGCCGGACAGAATAGTTACGAGCAGTACTTC | . | . | TRBJ2-7 | TRBV20-1
CSARDSRVSYNEQFF | TGCAGTGCTAGAGATTCGCGGGTTTCCTACAATGAGCAGTTCTTC | . | . | TRBJ2-1 | TRBV20-1
CASSLNRAPNEQFF | TGTGCCAGCAGCTTAAACAGGGCACCCAATGAGCAGTTCTTC | few | . | TRBJ2-1 | TRBV11-2
CASSEQVNQPQHF | TGTGCCAGCAGCGAACAGGTAAATCAGCCCCAGCATTTT | . | . | TRBJ1-5 | TRBV28
CASSYGQGIHEQFF | TGTGCCAGCAGTTACGGACAGGGGATCCATGAGCAGTTCTTC | . | TRBD1 | TRBJ2-1 | TRBV12-3/TRBV12-4
CASSESRAGPGETQYF | TGCGCCAGCAGTGAGTCGAGGGCGGGGCCGGGCGAGACCCAGTACTTC | few | . | TRBJ2-5 | TRBV10-2
CASSFGGDTQYF | TGTGCCAGCAGTTTTGGTGGAGATACGCAGTATTTT | many | . | TRBJ2-3 | TRBV12-3/TRBV12-4
CASSSAETSGAFPYEQYF | TGTGCCAGCAGCTCCGCCGAGACTAGCGGGGCTTTCCCCTACGAGCAGTACTTC | . | TRBD2 | TRBJ2-7 | TRBV11-2
CRLLRFGGQSYNEQFF | TGCAGACTCCTACGGTTCGGGGGGCAATCCTACAATGAGCAGTTCTTC | . | . | TRBJ2-1 | TRBV20-1
CASSFGGSRTDTQYF | TGTGCCAGCAGCTTCGGGGGATCCCGCACAGATACGCAGTATTTT | many | . | TRBJ2-3 | TRBV7-6
CASSLISIGREGYGYTF | TGTGCCAGCAGCTTAATTTCTATAGGACGGGAGGGCTATGGCTACACCTTC | . | . | TRBJ1-2 | TRBV7-2